The clone carrying this T cell receptor (beta chain) was found a few times. The sample belongs to a study of T cells in Graves' hyperthyroidism and ophthalmopathy. Study-wide context: Blood from the periphery was taken at initial diagnosis, before any treatment.

The investigators amplified TCR beta CDR3 regions from RNA transcripts. First-round RT-PCR of the TCR CDR3 relied on the HTBI primer set. TCRdb analysed the multiplex PCR reads with MiXCR anew, one entry per CDR3 protein. Of about 250,000 distinct CDR3 sequences in the sample, approximately 16% are singletons; the top ten hold 30% to 35%. Exclusion criteria comprised uncontrolled infection, other autoimmune disease, pregnancy or lactation. The CDR3 spans 16 residues. Trimming stripped 0 bases from V and 7 bases from J, with 18 bases between. CDR1 is MNHEY and CDR2 is SMNVEV in the germline V gene (reference sequence).

The V call is TRBV27, the J call TRBJ1-2, with D maybe TRBD1 (5 bases). The source is a woman in her fifties or sixties with Graves' hyperthyroidism that later progressed to Graves' ophthalmopathy. Sequenced: blood. CDR3 sequence (DNA): TGTGCCAGCAGTTTATCCCGGGACCTGAGCCCCGCTGGCTACACCTTC. This sequence encodes CASSLSRDLSPAGYTF.